The 23 T cell receptor beta chains listed next were all sequenced from one sample in a study of vaccination effects on CD4 cells after COVID-19. ViraFEST assay sequencing came after antigen-specific CD4+ T cells were expanded with viral peptide pools. Subsequent to roughly 9 days of culture, CD4+ T cells were isolated. PCR showed that the person got SARS-CoV-2 infection at some point between March and December 2020. The cohort was immunized with two doses of either the BNT162b2 or mRNA-1273 vaccine. Method: immunoSEQ multiplex PCR; TCRdb's copy keeps in-frame clones and lacks some. The sample includes 13,000 or so clones, over 60% of them seen just once. Antigens for these TCRs are unknown. The material was CD4+ T cells from PBMCs cultured with HCoV-NL63 spike peptides, obtained after COVID-19 vaccination. These receptors were collected from a human donor who had a prior SARS-CoV-2 infection.

The chain joins TRBV9 to TRBJ1-1; 9 bases agree with TRBD1. The germline V gene encodes CDR1 SGDLS and CDR2 YYNGEE. The CDR3 spans 17 residues. V trimming: 4 bases; J trimming: 5 bases; junction bases outside the gene matches: 15. The CDR3 is CASSTHGTGSSGTEAFF. The CDR3 DNA reads TGTGCCAGCAGCACCCACGGGACAGGGAGTTCAGGGACTGAAGCTTTCTTT.

The chain recombines TRBV5-1 with TRBJ2-3; D is unresolved. The germline gives CDR1 SGHRS, CDR2 YFSETQ. V lost 1 base and J 2 bases, leaving 17 bases between the germline ends. This CDR3 has 17 amino acids. The CDR3 DNA reads as TGCGCCAGCAGCTTGTACGGACGATCCCTAAACACAGATACGCAGTATTTT. Its translation is CASSLYGRSLNTDTQYF.

This rearrangement joins TRBV9 to TRBJ1-2; D may be TRBD1 (6 bases). The ends were cut back, 3 bases at V and 3 bases at J, with 9 bases in the middle. The germline V gene has CDR1 SGDLS and CDR2 YYNGEE. CDR3 length: 13 amino acids. The CDR3 region is CASSATGYYGYTF. Written as DNA, the CDR3 is TGTGCCAGCAGCGCAACAGGGTACTATGGCTACACCTTC.

This chain joins TRBV10-2 and TRBJ1-4, with unresolved D. Looked up from germline, CDR1 is WSHSY and CDR2 is SAAADI. The V end lost 0 bases, the J end lost 5 bases, and 13 bases lay between the germline ends. This CDR3 spans 16 amino acids. CDR3 protein: CASSESKGQANEKLFF. The CDR3 DNA follows: TGCGCCAGCAGTGAGTCGAAAGGGCAGGCGAATGAAAAACTGTTTTTT.

This rearrangement joins TRBV5-6 to TRBJ2-1; 11 positions agree with TRBD2. J gave up 7 bases and V 1 base, and 10 bases lay outside the gene matches. The length of the CDR3 is 17 residues. Germline-derived CDR1 and CDR2 are SGHDT and YYEEEE. This chain's CDR3 is CASSLLTSGAGRNEQFF. CDR3 nucleotides: TGTGCCAGCAGCTTGTTGACTAGCGGGGCCGGACGGAATGAGCAGTTCTTC.

The chain combines TRBV7-9 with TRBJ2-2, with a tentative D call TRBD2 (5 bases). CDR1 and CDR2 (germline): SEHNR, FQNEAQ (reference sequence). This CDR3 is 14 amino acids long. Trimming took 1 base from V and 6 from J, leaving 9 bases between them. The DNA of the CDR3 is TGTGCCAGCAGCTTAGGTCTAGCCGCCGGGGAGCTGTTTTTT. This gives the protein CASSLGLAAGELFF.

This chain joins TRBV19 and TRBJ2-3; TRBD1 is a possible D gene (5 bases). V was clipped by 6 bases and J by 8 bases, with 24 bases between them. CDR3 length: 16 residues. Germline CDR1 and CDR2: LNHDA and SQIVND (reference sequence). This CDR3 is CASSSFRLGRLSTQYF. CDR3 bases: TGTGCCAGTAGCTCTTTCAGGTTGGGGCGCTTAAGTACGCAGTATTTT.

This sequence joins TRBV15 and TRBJ2-5, with 7 positions matching TRBD2. The J segment lost 3 bases and the V segment lost 1 base, leaving 5 bases of the junction unmatched. The CDR3 spans 15 residues. Looked up from germline, CDR1 is LNHNV and CDR2 is YYDKDF (reference sequence). CDR3 region: CATSRGISGEETQYF. The CDR3 DNA reads as TGTGCCACCAGCAGAGGGATCAGCGGGGAAGAGACCCAGTACTTC.

V and J are TRBV10-1 and TRBJ2-1; possibly TRBD2 for D (5 bases). Deletions cut 4 bases from V and 10 bases from J, with 23 bases between. The CDR3 contains 16 residues. Looked up from germline, CDR1 is WNHNN and CDR2 is SYGVQD (reference sequence). In DNA form, the CDR3 reads TGCGCCAGCAGTGTACTACCGGCGGGTCGTATTTTGGAGCAGTTCTTC. Protein sequence: CASSVLPAGRILEQFF.

J is TRBJ2-5 and V is TRBV12-3 or TRBV12-4; no definite D call. The CDR3 contains 13 residues. V was shortened by 0 bases and J by 5 bases, with 7 bases between the two germline ends. For the CDR3, the DNA is TGTGCCAGCAGTTTAGCGCTAAGTGAGACCCAGTACTTC. It codes for CASSLALSETQYF.

The chain has TRBV19 and TRBJ2-7; 7 nucleotides align to TRBD1. V lost 3 bases, J lost 4 bases, and 3 bases stayed unmatched. Germline loops: CDR1 LNHDA, CDR2 SQIVND (reference sequence). There are 13 residues in the CDR3. CDR3 nucleotides: TGTGCCAGTAGTATTCAACAGGGGTACGAGCAGTACTTC. Residues: CASSIQQGYEQYF. The full variable domain, with the rest looked up from reference TRBV19 and TRBJ2-7, is DGGITQSPKYLFRKEGQNVTLSCEQNLNHDAMYWYRQDPGQGLRLIYYSQIVNDFQKGDIAEGYSVSREKKESFPLTVTSAQKNPTAFYLCASSIQQGYEQYFGPGTRLTVT.

The V call is TRBV28, the J call TRBJ2-5; 8 bases agree with TRBD1. CDR1 MDHEN and CDR2 SYDVKM come from the germline V gene. This CDR3 is built from 15 residues. The V and J ends lost 7 bases and 4 bases, in that order; junction bases with no gene match: 11. The CDR3 protein is CASTLQGEGGETQYF. DNA for the CDR3: TGTGCCAGCACCTTACAGGGGGAAGGAGGAGAGACCCAGTACTTC.

The CDR3 loop reads CASSFGAGGHYQETQYF. Written as DNA, the CDR3 is TGTGCCAGCAGCTTTGGGGCGGGAGGGCATTACCAAGAGACCCAGTACTTC. The rearrangement links TRBV11-2 to TRBJ2-5; 9 bases align to TRBD2. The germline gives CDR1 SGHAT, CDR2 FQNNGV. CDR3 length: 17 residues. Unmatched junction bases numbered 8, after V lost 3 bases and J lost 0 bases.

The chain carries TRBV11-2 and TRBJ2-5; 9 bases match TRBD1. The CDR3 has 18 amino acids. V lost 6 bases, J lost 4 bases, and 18 bases stayed unmatched. Germline V CDR1 and CDR2: SGHAT, FQNNGV. The CDR3 DNA reads TGTGCCAGCAGTCCATACAGGGGGCTACGGGCAATGGGAGAGACCCAGTACTTC. Encoded protein: CASSPYRGLRAMGETQYF.

The genes are TRBV7-9 and TRBJ1-4; tentatively, D is TRBD1 (6 bases). In germline, CDR1 is SEHNR, CDR2 FQNEAQ (reference sequence). The V and J ends lost 5 bases and 1 base respectively, with 17 bases between them. This CDR3 is built from 17 residues. The CDR3 region is CASSPERGRKTNEKLFF. CDR3 coding DNA: TGTGCCAGCAGCCCAGAGCGGGGGCGGAAAACTAATGAAAAACTGTTTTTT. The full variable domain, completed using reference TRBV7-9 and TRBJ1-4, is DTGVSQNPRHKITKRGQNVTFRCDPISEHNRLYWYRQTLGQGPEFLTYFQNEAQLEKSRLLSDRFSAERPKGSFSTLEIQRTEQGDSAMYLCASSPERGRKTNEKLFFGSGTQLSVL.

This chain uses TRBV5-1 with TRBJ1-4, with TRBD1 matching 10 bases. There are 16 residues in the CDR3. With 2 bases clipped from V and 8 bases from J, the junction kept 9 bases outside the gene matches. CDR1 SGHRS and CDR2 YFSETQ come from the germline V gene. This CDR3 is CASSFLGTGVQEKLFF. CDR3 in DNA: TGCGCCAGCAGCTTTCTCGGGACAGGGGTGCAGGAAAAACTGTTTTTT.

This clone came up once. The chain combines TRBV7-2 with TRBJ2-5; D is perhaps TRBD2 (5 bases). V lost 1 base, J lost 11 bases, and 11 bases lay in between. The length of the CDR3 is 12 residues. Germline loops: CDR1 SGHTA, CDR2 FQGNSA. CDR3 nucleotides: TGTGCCAGCAGCTTAGAGTTCCGGGGTCAGTACTTC. Amino acid sequence: CASSLEFRGQYF. The full variable domain, completed using reference TRBV7-2 and TRBJ2-5, is GAGVSQSPSNKVTEKGKDVELRCDPISGHTALYWYRQSLGQGLEFLIYFQGNSAPDKSGLPSDRFSAERTGGSVSTLTIQRTQQEDSAVYLCASSLEFRGQYFGPGTRLLVL.

V is TRBV7-2 and J is TRBJ2-1; D is perhaps TRBD1 or TRBD2 (7 bases each). This CDR3 has 15 amino acids. The V end was cut by 5 bases, the J end by 8 bases, with 19 bases between. Germline V gene data show CDR1 as SGHTA and CDR2 as FQGNSA. CDR3 sequence (DNA): TGTGCCAGCAGCGTAGGGGGCGGGAGAGGGTATGAGCAGTTCTTC. Translation gives CASSVGGGRGYEQFF.

V is TRBV4-1 and J is TRBJ2-3; 9 bases align to TRBD1. CDR1 is MGHRA, CDR2 YSYEKL, per germline. This CDR3 is 18 amino acids long. V lost 1 base and J lost 4; bases outside the gene matches: 12. The CDR3 DNA is TGCGCCAGCAGCCAAGGATCATTTTACAGGGGGCCCGCAGATACGCAGTATTTT. This translates into CASSQGSFYRGPADTQYF.

The gene calls are TRBV7-9 and TRBJ2-1, with 8 bases matching TRBD2. Trimming at V came to 5 bases and at J to 4 bases, leaving 4 bases not matched to a gene. There are 14 residues in the CDR3. The germline V gene has CDR1 SEHNR and CDR2 FQNEAQ (reference sequence). The CDR3 sequence: CASSPTSGYNEQFF. The DNA for the CDR3 is TGTGCCAGCAGCCCCACTAGCGGATACAATGAGCAGTTCTTC.

This chain joins TRBV28 and TRBJ2-2; TRBD1 might be the D (5 bases). The germline gives CDR1 MDHEN, CDR2 SYDVKM. CDR3 length: 13 amino acids. V was trimmed by 7 bases and J by 8 bases, leaving 14 bases between them. CDR3 amino acids: CASIPGQGGELFF. DNA of the CDR3: TGTGCCAGCATACCAGGGCAAGGGGGGGAGCTGTTTTTT.

This clone was seen a single time. The J gene is TRBJ2-2, the V gene TRBV25-1, with D hard to call. The CDR3 contains 14 residues. V was cut by 4 bases and J by 1 base, with 7 bases left in between. Germline values: CDR1 MGHDK, CDR2 SYGVNS. The CDR3 DNA reads TGTGCCAGCAGTGCAAGGAAGAACACCGGGGAGCTGTTTTTT. It encodes CASSARKNTGELFF.

This rearrangement joins TRBV3-1 (or the pseudogene TRBV3-2) to TRBJ2-5; TRBD2 might be the D (6 bases). V was trimmed by 2 bases and J by 3 bases, leaving 10 bases between them. Germline V gives CDR1 LGHDT, CDR2 YNNKEL (reference sequence). The CDR3 is 14 residues long. The CDR3 nucleotides are TGTGCCAGCAGCCAACTGGGGGGAGAAGAGACCCAGTACTTC. Encoded protein: CASSQLGGEETQYF.